This TCR beta chain derives from a study of T cell repertoires in cytomegalovirus infection. Study at large: Well-studied HLA-B-restricted epitopes and recently identified HLA-C-restricted epitopes of CMV were both used in the study.

Broader study findings: The ex vivo response showed dominance by HLA-C-restricted CMV-specific TCR beta clonotypes.

The CDR3 has 13 amino acids. The V gene's germline CDR1 is MGHRA and CDR2 YSYEKL. V was shortened by 0 bases and J by 5 bases, with 7 bases between the two germline ends. This clonotype was recorded a few times. Its antigen remains unidentified. TCRdb analysed the reads with MiXCR anew, one entry per CDR3 protein. The sample lists roughly 730,000 distinct CDR3 sequences, roughly 36% occurring once. The chain links TRBV4-1 to TRBJ1-1; D is uncertain. This sequence was found in a human donor in good health (CMV status not recorded). Some clones in this sample may be carry-over from other donors' samples. The source was cultured PBMCs, collected from culture after CMV antigen stimulation. The CDR3 bases are TGCGCCAGCAGCCAAGAGAGGGTAACTGAAGCTTTCTTT. It translates to CASSQERVTEAFF.